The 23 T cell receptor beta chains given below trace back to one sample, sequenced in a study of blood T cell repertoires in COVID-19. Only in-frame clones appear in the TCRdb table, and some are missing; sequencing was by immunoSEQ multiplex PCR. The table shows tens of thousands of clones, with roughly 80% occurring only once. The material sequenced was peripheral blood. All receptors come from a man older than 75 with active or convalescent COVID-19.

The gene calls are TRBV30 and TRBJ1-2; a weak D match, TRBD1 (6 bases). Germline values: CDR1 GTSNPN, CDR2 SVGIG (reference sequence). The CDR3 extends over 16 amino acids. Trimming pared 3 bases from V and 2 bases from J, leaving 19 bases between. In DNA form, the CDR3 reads TGTGCCTGGAGGACGGGCAGGGAGGGGGGAAACTATGGCTACACCTTC. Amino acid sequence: CAWRTGREGGNYGYTF.

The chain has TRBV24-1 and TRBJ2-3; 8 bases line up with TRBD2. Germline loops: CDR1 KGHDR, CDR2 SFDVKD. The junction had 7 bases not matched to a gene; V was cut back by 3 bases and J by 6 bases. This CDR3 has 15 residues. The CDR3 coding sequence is TGTGCCACCAGTGATGTACGCGGGGGGAGTGATACGCAGTATTTT. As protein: CATSDVRGGSDTQYF.

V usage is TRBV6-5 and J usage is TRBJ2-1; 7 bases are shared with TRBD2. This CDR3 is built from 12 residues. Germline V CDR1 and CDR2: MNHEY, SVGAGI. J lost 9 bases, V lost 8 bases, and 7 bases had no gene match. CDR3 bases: TGTGCCAGCGTGGGAGGGGTGGGTGAGCAGTTCTTC. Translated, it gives CASVGGVGEQFF.

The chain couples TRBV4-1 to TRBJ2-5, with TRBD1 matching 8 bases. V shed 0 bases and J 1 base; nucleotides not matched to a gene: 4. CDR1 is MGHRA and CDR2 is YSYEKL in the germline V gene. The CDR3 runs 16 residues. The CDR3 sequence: CASSQDGQGAQETQYF. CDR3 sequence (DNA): TGCGCCAGCAGCCAAGATGGCCAGGGGGCCCAAGAGACCCAGTACTTC.

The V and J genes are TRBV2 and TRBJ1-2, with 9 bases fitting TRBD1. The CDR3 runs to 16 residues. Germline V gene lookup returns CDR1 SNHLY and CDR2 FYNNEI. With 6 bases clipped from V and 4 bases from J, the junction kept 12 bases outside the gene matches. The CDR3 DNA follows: TGTGCCAGCAGCGAAATCGGGACAGGGATCCCCTATGGCTACACCTTC. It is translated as CASSEIGTGIPYGYTF.

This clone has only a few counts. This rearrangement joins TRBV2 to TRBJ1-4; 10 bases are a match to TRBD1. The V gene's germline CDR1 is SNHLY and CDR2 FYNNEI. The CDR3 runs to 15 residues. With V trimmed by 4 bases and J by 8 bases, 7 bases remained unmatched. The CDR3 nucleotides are TGTGCCAGCAGTGGTCAGACAGGGGGCCAGGAAAAACTGTTTTTT. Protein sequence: CASSGQTGGQEKLFF. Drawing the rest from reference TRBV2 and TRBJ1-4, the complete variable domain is EPEVTQTPSHQVTQMGQEVILRCVPISNHLYFYWYRQILGQKVEFLVSFYNNEISEKSEIFDDQFSVERPDGSNFTLKIRSTKLEDSAMYFCASSGQTGGQEKLFFGSGTQLSVL.

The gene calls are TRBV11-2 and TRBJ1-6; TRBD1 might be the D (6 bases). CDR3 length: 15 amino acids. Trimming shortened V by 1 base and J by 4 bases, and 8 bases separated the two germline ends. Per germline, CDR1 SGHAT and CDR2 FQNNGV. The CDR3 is CASSLVGTYNSPLHF. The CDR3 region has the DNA TGTGCCAGCAGCTTAGTAGGGACATATAATTCACCCCTCCACTTT. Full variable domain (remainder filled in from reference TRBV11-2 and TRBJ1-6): EAGVAQSPRYKIIEKRQSVAFWCNPISGHATLYWYQQILGQGPKLLIQFQNNGVVDDSQLPKDRFSAERLKGVDSTLKIQPAKLEDSAVYLCASSLVGTYNSPLHFGNGTRLTVT.

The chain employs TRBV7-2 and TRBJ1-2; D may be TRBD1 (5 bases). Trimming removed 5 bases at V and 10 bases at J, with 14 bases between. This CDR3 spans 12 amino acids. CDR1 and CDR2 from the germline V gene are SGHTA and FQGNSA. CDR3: CASSAQGPPYTF. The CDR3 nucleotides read TGTGCCAGCAGCGCTCAGGGTCCCCCCTACACCTTC.

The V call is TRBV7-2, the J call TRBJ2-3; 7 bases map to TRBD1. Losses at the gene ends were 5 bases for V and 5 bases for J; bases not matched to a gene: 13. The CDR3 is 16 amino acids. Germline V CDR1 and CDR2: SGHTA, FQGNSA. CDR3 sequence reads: CASSLGWPGQRDTQYF. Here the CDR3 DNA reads TGTGCCAGCAGCCTAGGGTGGCCGGGACAGAGAGATACGCAGTATTTT.

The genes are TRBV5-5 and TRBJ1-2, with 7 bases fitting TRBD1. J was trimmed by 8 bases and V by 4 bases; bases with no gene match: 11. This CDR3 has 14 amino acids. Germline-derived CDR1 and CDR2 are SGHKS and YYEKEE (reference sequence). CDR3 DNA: TGTGCCAGCAGCCTCGACAGGGTAGGAGCCGGCTACACCTTC. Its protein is CASSLDRVGAGYTF.

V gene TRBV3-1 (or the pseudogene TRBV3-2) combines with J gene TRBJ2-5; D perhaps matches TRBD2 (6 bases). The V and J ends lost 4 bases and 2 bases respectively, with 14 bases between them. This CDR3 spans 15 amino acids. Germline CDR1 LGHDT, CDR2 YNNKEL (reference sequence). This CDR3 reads CASSLPWAGQETQYF. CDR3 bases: TGTGCCAGCAGCCTCCCCTGGGCGGGGCAAGAGACCCAGTACTTC.

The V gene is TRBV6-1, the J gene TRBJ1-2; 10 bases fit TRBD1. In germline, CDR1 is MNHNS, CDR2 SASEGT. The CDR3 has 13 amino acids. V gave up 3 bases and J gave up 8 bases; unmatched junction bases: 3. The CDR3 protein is CASSDRDRGGYTF. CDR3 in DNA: TGTGCCAGCAGTGATCGGGACAGGGGAGGCTACACCTTC.

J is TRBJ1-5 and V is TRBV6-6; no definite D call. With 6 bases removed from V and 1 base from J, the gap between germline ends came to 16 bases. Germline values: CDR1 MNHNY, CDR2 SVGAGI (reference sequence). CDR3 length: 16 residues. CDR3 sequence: CASSPSLAGSNQPQHF. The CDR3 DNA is TGTGCCAGCAGCCCCAGCCTGGCGGGGAGCAATCAGCCCCAGCATTTT.

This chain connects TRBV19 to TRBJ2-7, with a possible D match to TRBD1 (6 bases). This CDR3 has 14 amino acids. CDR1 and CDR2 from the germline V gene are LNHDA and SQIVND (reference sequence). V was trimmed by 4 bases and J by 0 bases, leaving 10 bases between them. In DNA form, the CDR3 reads TGTGCCAGTAGTAGGACAGCGTCCTCCTACGAGCAGTACTTC. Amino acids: CASSRTASSYEQYF.

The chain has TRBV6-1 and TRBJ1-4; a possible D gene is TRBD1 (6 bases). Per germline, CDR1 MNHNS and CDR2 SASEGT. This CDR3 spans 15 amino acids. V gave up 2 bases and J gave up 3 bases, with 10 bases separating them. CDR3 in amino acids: CASSETGHPNEKLFF. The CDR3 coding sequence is TGTGCCAGCAGTGAAACGGGACACCCTAATGAAAAACTGTTTTTT.

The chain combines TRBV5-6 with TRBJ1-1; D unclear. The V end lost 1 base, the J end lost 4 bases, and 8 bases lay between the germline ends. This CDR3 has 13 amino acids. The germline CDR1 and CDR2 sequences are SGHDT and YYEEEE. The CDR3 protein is CASSLSGVTEAFF. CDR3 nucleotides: TGTGCCAGCAGCTTGTCCGGGGTCACTGAAGCTTTCTTT.

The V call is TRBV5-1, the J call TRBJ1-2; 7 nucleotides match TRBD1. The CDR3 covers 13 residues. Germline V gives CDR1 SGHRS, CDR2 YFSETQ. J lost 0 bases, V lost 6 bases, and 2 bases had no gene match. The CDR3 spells CASKGAANYGYTF. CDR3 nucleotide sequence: TGCGCCAGCAAGGGGGCTGCTAACTATGGCTACACCTTC.

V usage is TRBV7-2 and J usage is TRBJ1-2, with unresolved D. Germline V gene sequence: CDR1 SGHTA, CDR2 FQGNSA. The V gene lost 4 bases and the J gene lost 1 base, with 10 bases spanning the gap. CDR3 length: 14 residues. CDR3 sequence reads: CASSSPPGNYGYTF. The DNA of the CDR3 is TGTGCCAGCAGCTCCCCCCCGGGTAACTATGGCTACACCTTC. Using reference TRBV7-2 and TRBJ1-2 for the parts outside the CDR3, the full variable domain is GAGVSQSPSNKVTEKGKDVELRCDPISGHTALYWYRQSLGQGLEFLIYFQGNSAPDKSGLPSDRFSAERTGGSVSTLTIQRTQQEDSAVYLCASSSPPGNYGYTFGSGTRLTVV.

The CDR3 DNA is TGTGCCATCAGTGACCGGTGGGGCAGGAGACGCTATGGCTACACCTTC. It encodes CAISDRWGRRRYGYTF. The rearrangement uses TRBV10-3 and TRBJ1-2, with D perhaps matching TRBD1 (5 bases). This CDR3 has 16 amino acids. Germline-derived CDR1 and CDR2 are ENHRY and SYGVKD. The V and J ends lost 3 bases and 4 bases respectively, with 18 bases between them.

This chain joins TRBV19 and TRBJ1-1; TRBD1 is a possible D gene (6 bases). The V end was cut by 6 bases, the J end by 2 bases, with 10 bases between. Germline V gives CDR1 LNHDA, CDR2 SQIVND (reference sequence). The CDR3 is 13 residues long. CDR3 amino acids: CASSTRGNTEAFF. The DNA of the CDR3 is TGTGCCAGTAGCACCAGGGGTAACACTGAAGCTTTCTTT. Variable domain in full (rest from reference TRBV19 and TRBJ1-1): DGGITQSPKYLFRKEGQNVTLSCEQNLNHDAMYWYRQDPGQGLRLIYYSQIVNDFQKGDIAEGYSVSREKKESFPLTVTSAQKNPTAFYLCASSTRGNTEAFFGQGTRLTVV.

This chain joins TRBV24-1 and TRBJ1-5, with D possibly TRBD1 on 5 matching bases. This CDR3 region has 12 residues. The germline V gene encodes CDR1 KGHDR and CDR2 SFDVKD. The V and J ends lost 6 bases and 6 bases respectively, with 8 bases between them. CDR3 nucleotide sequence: TGTGCCACCAGTACAGGTTTTCAGCCCCAGCATTTT. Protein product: CATSTGFQPQHF.

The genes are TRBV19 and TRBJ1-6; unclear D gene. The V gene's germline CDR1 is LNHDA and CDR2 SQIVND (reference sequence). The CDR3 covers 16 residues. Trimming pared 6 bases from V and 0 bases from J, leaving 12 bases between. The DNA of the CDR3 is TGTGCCAGTAGGCAAACAGCGGGCTCCTATAATTCACCCCTCCACTTT. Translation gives CASRQTAGSYNSPLHF.

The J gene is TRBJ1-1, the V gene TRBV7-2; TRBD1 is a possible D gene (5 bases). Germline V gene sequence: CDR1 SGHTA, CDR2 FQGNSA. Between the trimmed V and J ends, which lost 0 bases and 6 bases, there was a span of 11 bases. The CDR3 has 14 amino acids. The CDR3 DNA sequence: TGTGCCAGCAGCTTAGCGCCCCAGGGTTCTGAAGCTTTCTTT. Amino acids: CASSLAPQGSEAFF.